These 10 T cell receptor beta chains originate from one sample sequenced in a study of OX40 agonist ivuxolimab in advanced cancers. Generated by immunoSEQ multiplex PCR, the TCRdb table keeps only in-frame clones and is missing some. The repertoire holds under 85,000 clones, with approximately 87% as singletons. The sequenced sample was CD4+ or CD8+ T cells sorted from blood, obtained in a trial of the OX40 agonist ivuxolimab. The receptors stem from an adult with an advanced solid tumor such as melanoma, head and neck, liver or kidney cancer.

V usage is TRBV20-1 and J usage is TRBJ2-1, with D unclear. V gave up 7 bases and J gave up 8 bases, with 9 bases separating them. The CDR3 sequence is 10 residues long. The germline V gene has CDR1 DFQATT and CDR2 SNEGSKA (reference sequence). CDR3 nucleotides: TGCAGTGTAGATAAGTATGAGCAGTTCTTC. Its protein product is CSVDKYEQFF.

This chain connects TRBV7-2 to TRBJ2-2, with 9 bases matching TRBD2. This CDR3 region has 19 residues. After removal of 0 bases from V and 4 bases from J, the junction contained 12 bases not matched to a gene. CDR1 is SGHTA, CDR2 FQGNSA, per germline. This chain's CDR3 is CASSLAFPKYSGGTGELFF. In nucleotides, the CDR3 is TGTGCCAGCAGCTTAGCGTTCCCAAAGTATAGCGGGGGCACCGGGGAGCTGTTTTTT.

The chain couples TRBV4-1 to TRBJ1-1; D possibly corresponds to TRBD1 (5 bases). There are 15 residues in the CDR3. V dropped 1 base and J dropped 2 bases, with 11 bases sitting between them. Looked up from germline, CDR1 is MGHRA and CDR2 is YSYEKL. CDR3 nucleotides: TGCGCCAGCAGCCAAGTCGCAGGGTATAACACTGAAGCTTTCTTT. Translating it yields CASSQVAGYNTEAFF.

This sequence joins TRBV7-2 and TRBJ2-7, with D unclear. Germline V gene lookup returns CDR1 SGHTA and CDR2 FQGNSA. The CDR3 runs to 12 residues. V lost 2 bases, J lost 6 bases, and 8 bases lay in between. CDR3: CASSLYLGEQYF. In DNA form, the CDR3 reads TGTGCCAGCAGCTTATACCTCGGCGAGCAGTACTTC.

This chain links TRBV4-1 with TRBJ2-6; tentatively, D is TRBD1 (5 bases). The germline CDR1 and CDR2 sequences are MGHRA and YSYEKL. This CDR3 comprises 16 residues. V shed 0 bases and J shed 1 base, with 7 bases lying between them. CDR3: CASSQERGSGANVLTF. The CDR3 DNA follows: TGCGCCAGCAGCCAAGAAAGGGGATCTGGGGCCAACGTCCTGACTTTC.

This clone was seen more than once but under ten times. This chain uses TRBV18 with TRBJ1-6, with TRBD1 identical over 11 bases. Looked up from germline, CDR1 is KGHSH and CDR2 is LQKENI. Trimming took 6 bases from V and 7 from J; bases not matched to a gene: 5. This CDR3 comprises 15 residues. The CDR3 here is CASSRTGGANSPLHF. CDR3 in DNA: TGTGCCAGCTCGCGGACAGGGGGCGCGAATTCACCCCTCCACTTT.

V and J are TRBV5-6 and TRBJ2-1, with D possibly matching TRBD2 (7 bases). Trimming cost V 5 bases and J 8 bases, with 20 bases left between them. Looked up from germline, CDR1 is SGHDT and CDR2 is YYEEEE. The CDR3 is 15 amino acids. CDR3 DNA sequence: TGTGCCAGCAGTCAAGGCGGGGGCCCACGCGATGAGCAGTTCTTC. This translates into CASSQGGGPRDEQFF. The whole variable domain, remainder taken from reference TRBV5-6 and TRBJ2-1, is DAGVTQSPTHLIKTRGQQVTLRCSPKSGHDTVSWYQQALGQGPQFIFQYYEEEERQRGNFPDRFSGHQFPNYSSELNVNALLLGDSALYLCASSQGGGPRDEQFFGPGTRLTVL.

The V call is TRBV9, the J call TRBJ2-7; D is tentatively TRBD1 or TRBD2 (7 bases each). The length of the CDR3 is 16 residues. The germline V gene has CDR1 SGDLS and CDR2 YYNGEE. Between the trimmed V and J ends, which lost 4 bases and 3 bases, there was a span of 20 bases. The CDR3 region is CASSPGGGLSHYEQYF. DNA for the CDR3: TGTGCCAGCAGCCCAGGGGGGGGTCTCTCCCACTACGAGCAGTACTTC.

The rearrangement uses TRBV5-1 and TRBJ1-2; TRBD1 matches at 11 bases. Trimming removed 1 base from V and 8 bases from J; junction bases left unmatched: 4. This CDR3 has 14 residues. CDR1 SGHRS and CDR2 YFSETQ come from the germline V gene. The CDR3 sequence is CASSLWDRGYGYTF. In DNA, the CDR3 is TGCGCCAGCAGCTTGTGGGACAGGGGGTACGGCTACACCTTC.

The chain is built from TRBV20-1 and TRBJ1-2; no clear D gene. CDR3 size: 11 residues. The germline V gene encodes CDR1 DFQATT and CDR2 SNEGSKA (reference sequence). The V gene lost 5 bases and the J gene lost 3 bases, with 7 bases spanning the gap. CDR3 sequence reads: CSAPRDYGYTF. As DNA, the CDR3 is TGCAGTGCTCCCCGGGACTATGGCTACACCTTC.